These 3 T cell receptor beta chains came from one sample sequenced in a study of CD8 T cells in Susac syndrome. RNA totalling roughly 0.5 to 1 ug underwent reverse transcription with random hexamers. TCRdb re-analysed the immunoSEQ multiplex PCR reads in MiXCR, keeping a single row per CDR3 protein. The profile shows about 150,000 distinct CDR3 sequences, just over 90% of them singletons. What was sequenced was CD4+ T cells from PBMCs. Source of these receptors: a human donor in good health.

The chain is built from TRBV20-1 and TRBJ2-7; unclear D gene. The CDR3 consists of 13 residues. V lost 1 base to trimming and J lost 1 base, with 8 bases between them. Germline assignment: CDR1 DFQATT and CDR2 SNEGSKA (reference sequence). CDR3 in amino acids: CSARVPQSYEQYF. CDR3 nucleotide sequence: TGCAGTGCTAGAGTCCCTCAATCCTACGAGCAGTACTTC.

The rearrangement uses TRBV5-1 and TRBJ2-1; 7 bases align to TRBD1. Trimming cost V 2 bases and J 0 bases; bases outside gene matches: 11. From germline, CDR1 is SGHRS and CDR2 YFSETQ. This CDR3 is built from 18 residues. CDR3 in DNA: TGCGCCAGCAGCTTACAGGGGCGAAGGGCGAGCTCCTACAATGAGCAGTTCTTC. The encoded protein is CASSLQGRRASSYNEQFF.

The genes are TRBV14 and TRBJ1-2; TRBD1 might be the D (6 bases). The CDR3 contains 14 residues. V lost 3 bases and J 8 bases, leaving 16 bases between the germline ends. The germline gives CDR1 SGHDN, CDR2 FVKESK. This CDR3 is CASSHGTRGAGYTF. The CDR3 nucleotides read TGTGCCAGCAGCCATGGGACAAGAGGAGCGGGCTACACCTTC. The whole variable domain, filled in from reference TRBV14 and TRBJ1-2, reads EAGVTQFPSHSVIEKGQTVTLRCDPISGHDNLYWYRRVMGKEIKFLLHFVKESKQDESGMPNNRFLAERTGGTYSTLKVQPAELEDSGVYFCASSHGTRGAGYTFGSGTRLTVV.